Sequencing of this T cell receptor (beta chain) was carried out in a study of cytomegalovirus exposure and HLA in healthy donors. Looking at the study overall: Of around 400 genotyped donors, 81% grouped in the Caucasian-associated ancestry cluster. Study results and limitations: Reported findings show TCR beta sequences accurately forecast HLA-A and HLA-B alleles in most subjects. Some public TCRs appeared in many individuals, while most sequences were rare. Three CMV-associated chains proved CMV antigen-specific in vitro.

Trimming cost V 7 bases and J 7 bases, with 8 bases left between them. Germline CDR1 is SQVTM and CDR2 is ANQGSEA. CDR3 length: 10 residues. The PCR had 60 Vbeta and 13 Jbeta primers. Profiled with immunoSEQ multiplex PCR; TCRdb holds only in-frame clones, not every one. The table lists approximately 170,000 clones, roughly 79% of them singletons. As regards this clone: Its target is not known.

The sequence was collected from a man aged 35 to 55 in good health and CMV-seronegative. This chain joins TRBV29-1 and TRBJ2-1, with a tentative D call TRBD2 (6 bases). The sample was PBMCs. CDR3 protein: CSGGENEQFF. CDR3 nucleotides: TGCAGCGGGGGGGAGAATGAGCAGTTCTTC.